The present T cell receptor beta chain was sequenced within a study of cytomegalovirus exposure and HLA in healthy donors (dated by TCRdb to 2017 to 2019). In the study overall: An earlier analysis of roughly 610 of the donors reported about 300 Gb of sequence data and around 120 million unique TCR beta sequences obtained from some 200 million T cells. Among about 400 genotyped donors of the cohort, an average of roughly 230,000 unique TCR beta nucleotide sequences was sequenced per donor, of which 15% to 20% were non-productive. In an earlier analysis of 587 of the donors, high-throughput TCR beta sequencing was used to judge whether each TCR beta V gene segment behaved as functional or pseudogenic. Rather than drawing on any new phenotypic data, the later analysis identified candidate immune exposures from TCR beta sequences and the way those sequences occurred across donors. About five DR-DQ haplotypes were treated as single units for association and clustering because of strong linkage in the cohort. The study profiled the T cell repertoires of 666 subjects by immunosequencing and related them to cytomegalovirus serostatus. All discovery cohort repertoires had been generated using a single sequencing platform. A later genetic analysis took genome-wide SNP genotypes for 398 of the 666 donors and used that subset as a discovery cohort. Class I and class II HLA loci were covered by the typing at four-digit resolution. Donor age, sex, ethnicity and CMV serostatus were compiled alongside the repertoire data. Of the roughly 390 genotyped donors, over 70% fell in the genetic ancestry cluster associated with self-reported Caucasian donors. The study combined high-throughput TCR immunosequencing, statistical association of individual TCRs with disease status, and machine learning to predict cytomegalovirus infection status. The study aimed to test whether signatures of past pathogen exposure could be identified by cataloging public T cell receptors. In addition to the first cohort of around 670 subjects, a separate validation cohort of approximately 110 different subjects was used. An early release that covered some 640 HLA-typed donors contained approximately 300 gigabases of sequencing data and tens of millions of unique TCR sequences. To study patterns of TCR occurrence, a later analysis re-analyzed previously published TCR beta repertoires from 650 to 750 donors and added high-resolution HLA genotyping. The number of donors typed differed by locus, with 629-630 for A, B, C, DRB1 and DQB1, more than 500 for DQA1, approximately 570 for DPA1, and under 490 for DPB1. Points the paper makes about the study in general: HLA typing was unavailable for some donors at each locus, so association tests used only the typed subset. In the study, 150 to 200 TCR beta chains were listed as associated with cytomegalovirus. Correlated functional status among segregating V segments might be attributable to linkage disequilibrium, but an unknown experimental factor could not be ruled out. A further reported finding was that TCR beta sequences accurately predicted the HLA-A and HLA-B alleles for most subjects in the first cohort. Some IMGT-functional V segments, including TRBV6-2 and TRBV6-3, could not be told apart with the 87-base-pair reads, so those segments were excluded. According to a later analysis, TCR association rates differed among HLA loci, with DRB1 alleles showing the most associated TCRs and HLA-C alleles showing the fewest. While some public TCRs were present in many individuals, most TCR sequences turned up only very rarely across donors. According to a later analysis, most CMV-associated TCR beta chains appeared to be HLA-restricted, and the HLA associations seemed to be driven largely by CMV exposure. Because counts were too low, around 17 rarely observed V segments, including chromosome 9 orphons, were left out of the earlier analysis of roughly 600 of the donors. Immune exposure information for the cohort was limited to CMV serostatus. The cohort was sequenced for TCR beta chains only, and without alpha or paired-chain data the features that could be detected were limited. In vitro tests confirmed that a few of the cytomegalovirus-associated TCR beta chains recognize cytomegalovirus antigens. In a later genetic analysis, fewer N-insertions in productive TCRs were reported among donors in an Asian-associated ancestry cluster than the approximately 670-donor mean. A cluster of highly shared sequence variants was judged likely to represent a technical artifact of the sequencing pipeline. An earlier analysis of approximately 540 of the donors showed that most TCR beta V segments appeared in productive rearrangements either about 90% or about 30% of the time, which broadly matched IMGT annotations. Compared with equally common non-associated chains, HLA-associated TCR beta chains in a later analysis were more clonally expanded and had lower generation probabilities. A later genetic analysis associated a missense DCLRE1C variant with V-gene and J-gene trimming of TCR beta chains, and an independent cohort replicated the association. Roughly uniform sequencing depth across donors was assumed in presence/absence analyses, although this assumption may not hold. The classifier was reported to diagnose cytomegalovirus status with high specificity and sensitivity in both the original and validation cohorts. In a later analysis, 16,951 TCR beta sequences were associated with specific HLA alleles at a false discovery rate of 0.05. According to a later analysis, parvovirus B19, influenza, CMV and Epstein-Barr virus appeared linked to several top co-occurrence clusters. According to the authors, the approach could potentially be generalized to other disease states and immunological phenotypes. Assigning TCR associations to individual alleles was difficult when HLA alleles, especially DR and DQ, strongly co-occurred.

The cohort comprised around 690 healthy bone marrow donors. All cohort members were sampled while nominally healthy, although unrecorded immune exposures were likely present. The donor tested CMV seronegative and was one of the 352 seronegative cohort members. Every donor gave a peripheral blood sample, and the peripheral blood mononuclear cells from that sample were used for TCR beta sequencing. Genomic DNA extraction from the blood cell samples was performed with the Qiagen DNeasy Blood Extraction Kit. The germline V gene (reference sequence) provides CDR1 LNHDA and CDR2 SQIVND. The CDR3 runs 15 amino acids, cysteine and phenylalanine included. The CDR3 DNA has 45 bases and is translated from base 1. Clipping removes 4 bases from V and 0 bases from J, with 5 as the unmatched junction base count. Library preparation used the immunoSEQ multiplex PCR assay. The multiplex PCR relied on a mix of 60 forward primers for TCR Vbeta segments and 13 reverse primers for TCR Jbeta segments. The CDR3 region of rearranged TCR beta genes was amplified from genomic DNA with a multiplex PCR assay. The amplified TCR beta libraries were sequenced on the Illumina HiSeq System as 87-base-pair reads. From the authors' description of their analysis: A later analysis counted about 82 million unique TCR beta chains across the 550 to 750 repertoires, and 9.5 million to 11 million of these chains were shared by at least two donors. Raw reads were error-corrected and collapsed into unique sequences by a nearest-neighbor algorithm in which closely related sequences were merged to remove PCR and sequencing errors. To assign V, D and J gene segments, CDR3 sequences were aligned to IMGT reference sequences. For a sequence to be retained, at least a six-nucleotide match to both a V gene segment and a J gene segment was required. A rearrangement was called productive if the CDR3 had no stop codons and remained in frame with V and J, and every other rearrangement was called non-productive. Following IMGT convention, CDR3 was defined as the stretch from the second conserved V-encoded cysteine up to the conserved J-encoded phenylalanine. Sequences without an unambiguous match to a single V gene segment were excluded from the earlier analysis of 450 to 650 of the donors. In an earlier analysis of 587 of the donors, V segments were called functional above 56.7% productive rearrangements and were called segregating when the between-donor standard deviation exceeded 5%. A statistical classification framework was built to diagnose cytomegalovirus status from the catalog of TCR beta chain sequences. In a later analysis, TCR nucleotide sequences were compared against IMGT/GENE-DB human TR gene sequences so that V and J genes could be assigned. The TCRdist pipeline was used in a later analysis to assign CDR3 sequences and most-parsimonious VDJ recombination scenarios. A later analysis defined each TCR beta chain by its CDR3 amino acid sequence plus V-gene family, and excluded reads lacking a unique V-gene family. To address suspected cross-contamination and a sequencing artifact, a later analysis removed 550 to 750 highly shared, low-generation-probability nucleotide sequences. In a later analysis, a clonal expansion index was calculated for each public chain from normalized within-repertoire ranks of inferred template counts. In a later analysis, generation probabilities were computed using a VDJ recombination model fitted to out-of-frame rearrangements, and the results were checked against IGoR. In a later analysis, hypergeometric tests were used to score TCR-TCR, TCR-HLA and TCR-CMV co-occurrence, with a repertoire-size bias correction applied to TCR pairs. A later analysis estimated false discovery rates by permuting HLA or CMV assignments 20 times. In a later analysis, co-occurring TCRs were grouped using DBSCAN, and TCRdist sequence similarity was added for clustering within HLA-allele-positive subsets. Repertoires with fewer than 30,000 or more than 120,000 public chains were left out of co-occurrence clustering, as were four to six repertoires with anomalous nucleotide sharing. The table comes from immuneACCESS by way of TCRdb, which keeps in-frame sequences with V and J called. Part of the clones is missing from these tables; in studies checked, under half for an unresolved V gene and the rest for unknown reasons. V and J calls and clone size are as listed in that table; D and trimming were resolved from the DNA. This sample comprises 210,000 or so clones, roughly 79% of them detected only once. Of the sample, around 2% falls within the top ten clones.

For this clone: The antigen this receptor binds is unknown. Base qualities are not recorded, but no much larger clone differs from it by a single base.

The TCR was taken from a man between 18 and 35 years old in good health and CMV-seronegative. The specimen was PBMCs. Here the chain combines TRBV19 and TRBJ1-1; TRBD1 agrees with 7 junctional bases. For the CDR3, the sequence is CASSTRQGMNTEAFF. The nucleotides read TGTGCCAGTAGTACCCGACAGGGAATGAACACTGAAGCTTTCTTT.